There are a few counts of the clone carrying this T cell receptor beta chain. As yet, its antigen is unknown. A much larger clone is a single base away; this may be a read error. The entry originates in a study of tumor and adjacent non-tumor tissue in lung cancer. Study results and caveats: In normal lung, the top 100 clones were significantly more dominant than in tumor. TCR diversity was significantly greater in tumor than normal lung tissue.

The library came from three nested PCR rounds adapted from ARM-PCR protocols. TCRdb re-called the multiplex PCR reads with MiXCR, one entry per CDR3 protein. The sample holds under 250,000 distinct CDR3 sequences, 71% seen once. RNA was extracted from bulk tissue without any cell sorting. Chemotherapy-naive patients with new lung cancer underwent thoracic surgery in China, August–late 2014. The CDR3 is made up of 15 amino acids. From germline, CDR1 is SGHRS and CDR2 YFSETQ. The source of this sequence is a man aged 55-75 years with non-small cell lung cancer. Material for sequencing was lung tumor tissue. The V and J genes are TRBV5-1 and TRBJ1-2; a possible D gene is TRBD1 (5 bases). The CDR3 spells CASSPSTGASEGYAF. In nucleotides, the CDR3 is TGCGCCAGCAGCCCGAGTACCGGGGCCTCGGAAGGCTACGCCTTC.